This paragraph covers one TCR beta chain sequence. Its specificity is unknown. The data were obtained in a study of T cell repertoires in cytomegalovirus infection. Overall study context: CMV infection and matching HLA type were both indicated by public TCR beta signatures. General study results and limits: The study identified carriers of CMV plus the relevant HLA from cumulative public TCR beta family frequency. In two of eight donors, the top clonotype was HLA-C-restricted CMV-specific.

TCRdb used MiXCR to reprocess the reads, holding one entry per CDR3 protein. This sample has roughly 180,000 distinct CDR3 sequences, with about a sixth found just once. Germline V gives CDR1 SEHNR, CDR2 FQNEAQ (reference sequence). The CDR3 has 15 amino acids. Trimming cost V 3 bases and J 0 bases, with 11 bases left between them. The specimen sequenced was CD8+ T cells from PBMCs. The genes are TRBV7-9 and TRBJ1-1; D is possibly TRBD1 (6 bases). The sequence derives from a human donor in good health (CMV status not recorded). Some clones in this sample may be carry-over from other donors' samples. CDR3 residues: CASSLGGLLNTEAFF. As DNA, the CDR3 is TGTGCCAGCAGCTTGGGGGGCCTACTGAACACTGAAGCTTTCTTT. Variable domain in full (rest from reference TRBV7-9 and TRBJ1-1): DTGVSQNPRHKITKRGQNVTFRCDPISEHNRLYWYRQTLGQGPEFLTYFQNEAQLEKSRLLSDRFSAERPKGSFSTLEIQRTEQGDSAMYLCASSLGGLLNTEAFFGQGTRLTVV.